This T cell receptor (beta chain) came from a study of blood T cells in healthy people across ages. V was pared by 10 bases and J by 8 bases, with 15 bases between. Germline-derived CDR1 and CDR2 are ENHRY and SYGVKD. The CDR3 is 12 residues long. Alongside a J-beta primer mix, a sample-barcoded 5' primer served in a second PCR lasting about 7 to 11 cycles. TCRdb itself ran the 5' RACE reads through MiXCR, one entry per CDR3 protein. The profile shows approximately 820,000 distinct CDR3 sequences, around 43% of them singletons. In the case of this clonotype: Its antigen is undetermined.

Regarding the study as a whole: Roughly linear declines in TCR beta diversity per million T cells occurred with age. One million T cells yielded diversity estimates that were considered underestimates. Donors of long life had a larger count of naive CD4+ cells and greater diversity than aged donors.

The sequenced sample was blood. J is TRBJ2-1 and V is TRBV10-3, with D perhaps TRBD2 (7 bases). This receptor was taken from a man between 60 and 75 years old in good health. The DNA for the CDR3 is TGTGCCACCGAGGGGGGGGACGATGAGCAGTTCTTC. Translated: CATEGGDDEQFF.